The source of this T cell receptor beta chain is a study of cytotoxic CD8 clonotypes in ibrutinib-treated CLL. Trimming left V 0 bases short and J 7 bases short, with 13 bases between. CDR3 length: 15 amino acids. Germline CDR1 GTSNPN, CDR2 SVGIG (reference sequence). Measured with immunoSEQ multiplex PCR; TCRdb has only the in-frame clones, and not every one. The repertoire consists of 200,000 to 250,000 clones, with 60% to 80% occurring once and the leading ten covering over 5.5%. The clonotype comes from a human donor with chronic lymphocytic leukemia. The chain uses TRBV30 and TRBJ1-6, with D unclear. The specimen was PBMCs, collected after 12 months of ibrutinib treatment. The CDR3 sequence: CAWSVRARGNSPLHF. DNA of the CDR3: TGTGCCTGGAGTGTACGGGCCCGAGGGAATTCACCCCTCCACTTT.